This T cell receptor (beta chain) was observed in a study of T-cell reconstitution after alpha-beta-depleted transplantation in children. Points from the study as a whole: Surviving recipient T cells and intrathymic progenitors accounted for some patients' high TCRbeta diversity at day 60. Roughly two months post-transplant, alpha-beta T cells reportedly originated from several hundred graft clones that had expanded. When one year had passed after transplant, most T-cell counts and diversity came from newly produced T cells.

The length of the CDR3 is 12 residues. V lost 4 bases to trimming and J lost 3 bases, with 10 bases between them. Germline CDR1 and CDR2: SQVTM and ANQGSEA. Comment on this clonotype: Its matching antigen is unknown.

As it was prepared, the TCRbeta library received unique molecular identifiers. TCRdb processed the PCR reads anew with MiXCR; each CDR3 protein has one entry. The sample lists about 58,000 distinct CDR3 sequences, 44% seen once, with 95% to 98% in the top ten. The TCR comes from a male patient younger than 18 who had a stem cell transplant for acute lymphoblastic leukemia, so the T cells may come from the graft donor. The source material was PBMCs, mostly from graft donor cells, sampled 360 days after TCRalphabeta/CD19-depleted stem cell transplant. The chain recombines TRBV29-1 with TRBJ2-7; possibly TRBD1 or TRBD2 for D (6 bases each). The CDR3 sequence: CSVVEGDYEQYF. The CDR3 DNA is TGCAGCGTTGTGGAGGGGGACTACGAGCAGTACTTC.